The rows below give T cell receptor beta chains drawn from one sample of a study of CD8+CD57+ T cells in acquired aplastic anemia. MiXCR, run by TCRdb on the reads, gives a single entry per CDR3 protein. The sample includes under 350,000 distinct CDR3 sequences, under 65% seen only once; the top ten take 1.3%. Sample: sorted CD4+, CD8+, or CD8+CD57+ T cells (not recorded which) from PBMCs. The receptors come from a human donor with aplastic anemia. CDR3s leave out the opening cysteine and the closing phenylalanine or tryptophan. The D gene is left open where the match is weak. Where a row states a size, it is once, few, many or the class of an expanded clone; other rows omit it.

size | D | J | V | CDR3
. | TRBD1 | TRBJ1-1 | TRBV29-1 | SVYRGHGAF
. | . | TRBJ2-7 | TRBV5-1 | ASSQTGEGSYEQY
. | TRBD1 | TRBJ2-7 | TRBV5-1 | ASSQKDRGYNEQH
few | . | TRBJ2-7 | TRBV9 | ASSPTGAGAHEQY
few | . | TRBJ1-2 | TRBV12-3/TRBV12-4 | ASTTGGRGHGYT
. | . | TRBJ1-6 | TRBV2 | ASSQAGSSYNSPLH
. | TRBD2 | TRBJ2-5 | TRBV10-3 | AISEGTGRAETQY
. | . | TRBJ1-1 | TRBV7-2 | ASSLEGEASNTEAF
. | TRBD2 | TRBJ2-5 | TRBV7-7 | ASSLGLAGTAFSETQY
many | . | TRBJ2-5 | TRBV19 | ASSHPGQPQETQY
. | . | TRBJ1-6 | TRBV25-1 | ASSVTVGSPLH
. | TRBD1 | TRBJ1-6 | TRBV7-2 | ASSLLTGMNSPLH
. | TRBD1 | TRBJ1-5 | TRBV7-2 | ASSLRPTGNNQPQH
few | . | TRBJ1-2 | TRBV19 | ASTTTPKGYT
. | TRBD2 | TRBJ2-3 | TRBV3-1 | ASSQEGVSGSITDTQY
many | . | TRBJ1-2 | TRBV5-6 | ASRHREGNYGYT